The 21 T cell receptor beta chains below all came from one sample that was sequenced in a study of technical replicates of blood from several donors. Sequenced by immunoSEQ multiplex PCR; TCRdb stores in-frame clones only, minus some. This sample has about 89,000 clones, with just under 95% found just once. Material: T cells isolated from PBMCs. The receptors here all came from a human donor in good health.

The chain recombines TRBV9 with TRBJ1-6; weak D call: TRBD1 (6 bases). V lost 4 bases, J lost 4 bases, and 9 bases lay in between. Germline V gene sequence: CDR1 SGDLS, CDR2 YYNGEE. CDR3 length: 14 residues. CDR3 loop: CASSRTVYNSPLHF. The CDR3 region has the DNA TGTGCCAGCAGCCGGACAGTTTATAATTCACCCCTCCACTTT. The variable domain in full, with the rest retrieved from reference TRBV9 and TRBJ1-6, is DSGVTQTPKHLITATGQRVTLRCSPRSGDLSVYWYQQSLDQGLQFLIQYYNGEERAKGNILERFSAQQFPDLHSELNLSSLELGDSALYFCASSRTVYNSPLHFGNGTRLTVT.

The chain has TRBV11-2 and TRBJ1-3; D is unclear. From germline, CDR1 is SGHAT and CDR2 FQNNGV. The ends were cut back, 4 bases at V and 0 bases at J, with 7 bases in the middle. CDR3 length equals 14 residues. DNA for the CDR3: TGTGCCAGCAGCTCTGTGAGCTCTGGAAACACCATATATTTT. Translation gives CASSSVSSGNTIYF.

The chain couples TRBV16 to TRBJ2-1; possibly TRBD1 for D (6 bases). V shed 0 bases and J shed 5 bases, with 8 bases lying between them. Germline V gene lookup returns CDR1 KGHSY and CDR2 FQNENV. This CDR3 is built from 14 residues. The chain's CDR3 is CASSQSGQNNEQFF. The DNA of the CDR3 is TGTGCCAGCAGCCAATCTGGACAGAACAATGAGCAGTTCTTC.

This clone was observed a handful of times. V and J are TRBV2 and TRBJ1-5; D remains ambiguous. The V end was cut by 4 bases, the J end by 2 bases, with 9 bases between. There are 14 residues in the CDR3. Germline-derived CDR1 and CDR2 are SNHLY and FYNNEI. The CDR3 sequence: CASSVYVGNQPQHF. In DNA, the CDR3 is TGTGCCAGCAGTGTGTACGTAGGCAATCAGCCCCAGCATTTT. The full variable domain, rest sourced from reference TRBV2 and TRBJ1-5, is EPEVTQTPSHQVTQMGQEVILRCVPISNHLYFYWYRQILGQKVEFLVSFYNNEISEKSEIFDDQFSVERPDGSNFTLKIRSTKLEDSAMYFCASSVYVGNQPQHFGDGTRLSIL.

This chain links TRBV4-1 with TRBJ1-4; 7 bases align to TRBD1. J gave up 8 bases and V 1 base, and 7 bases lay outside the gene matches. From germline, CDR1 is MGHRA and CDR2 YSYEKL. The CDR3 covers 15 residues. CDR3 sequence: CASSQGQGLWEKLFF. DNA of the CDR3: TGCGCCAGCAGCCAAGGACAGGGTCTCTGGGAAAAACTGTTTTTT.

The chain carries TRBV28 and TRBJ2-3, with 10 bases matching TRBD1. The V gene end was trimmed by 5 bases and the J gene end by 2 bases; junction bases not matched to a gene: 4. Germline loops: CDR1 MDHEN, CDR2 SYDVKM. The CDR3 is made up of 15 amino acids. The CDR3 protein is CASSMGQGITDTQYF. CDR3 DNA: TGTGCCAGCAGTATGGGACAGGGGATCACAGATACGCAGTATTTT.

This sequence joins TRBV7-2 and TRBJ2-1; 10 bases align to TRBD2. CDR1 SGHTA and CDR2 FQGNSA come from the germline V gene. This CDR3 is 17 amino acids long. The junction had 6 bases not matched to a gene; V was cut back by 1 base and J by 3 bases. CDR3 nucleotide sequence: TGTGCCAGCAGCTTAGTAGATCTAGCGGGGGTCTACAATGAGCAGTTCTTC. Amino acid sequence: CASSLVDLAGVYNEQFF.

This sequence joins TRBV5-1 and TRBJ2-1; 8 bases are a match to TRBD2. The CDR3 covers 17 residues. Germline V lookup: CDR1 SGHRS, CDR2 YFSETQ. V dropped 0 bases and J dropped 5; count of bases not matched to a gene: 10. CDR3 nucleotides: TGCGCCAGCAGCTTGGTACCGGGACTAGGGGGGGACAATGAGCAGTTCTTC. Translated, it gives CASSLVPGLGGDNEQFF.

The chain has TRBV28 and TRBJ2-7; 8 positions agree with TRBD1. This CDR3 has 16 amino acids. Germline trimming cut 10 bases from V and 1 base from J; bases unmatched to any gene: 15. The germline V gene encodes CDR1 MDHEN and CDR2 SYDVKM. CDR3 coding DNA: TGTGCCACCCCGGCAGGGGGCCCGAACCGATCCTACGAGCAGTACTTC. Protein product: CATPAGGPNRSYEQYF.

The chain joins TRBV4-2 to TRBJ2-7; maybe TRBD2 (5 bases). CDR3 length: 17 amino acids. Germline values: CDR1 LGHNA, CDR2 YNFKEQ. V lost 1 base and J lost 7, with 23 bases in between. The CDR3 reads CASSQATEGVSSREQYF. The DNA of the CDR3 is TGTGCCAGCAGCCAAGCTACAGAGGGAGTAAGTTCGAGGGAGCAGTACTTC.

V usage is TRBV30 and J usage is TRBJ2-7; maybe TRBD2 (5 bases). The V end was cut by 2 bases, the J end by 9 bases, with 20 bases between. The CDR3 totals 14 residues. Germline V gene sequence: CDR1 GTSNPN, CDR2 SVGIG (reference sequence). The CDR3 loop is CAWSRPREMLGQYF. DNA of the CDR3: TGTGCCTGGAGTAGGCCTAGGGAGATGTTGGGGCAGTACTTC.

This sequence joins TRBV28 and TRBJ2-7, with TRBD2 as a possible D gene (6 bases). V dropped 10 bases and J dropped 6 bases, with 28 bases sitting between them. CDR3 length: 16 amino acids. Germline lookup yields CDR1 MDHEN and CDR2 SYDVKM. Here the CDR3 DNA reads TGTGCCACTAGGAAGGCGTCGAGCGGGTTCCCGTTCGAGCAGTACTTC. It is translated as CATRKASSGFPFEQYF.

The rearrangement uses TRBV7-9 and TRBJ2-1, with unresolved D. Germline V gene data show CDR1 as SEHNR and CDR2 as FQNEAQ (reference sequence). V was cut by 5 bases and J by 0 bases, with 8 bases left in between. The CDR3 spans 14 residues. As DNA, the CDR3 is TGTGCCAGCAGCCCCCTGGCCTCCTACAATGAGCAGTTCTTC. The encoded protein is CASSPLASYNEQFF.

This sequence joins TRBV7-2 and TRBJ2-1, with TRBD2 identical over 10 bases. The CDR3 extends over 17 amino acids. Germline trimming cut 5 bases from V and 8 bases from J; bases unmatched to any gene: 15. CDR1 is SGHTA and CDR2 is FQGNSA in the germline V gene. The CDR3 region is CASSPPPGLARRDEQFF. In nucleotides, the CDR3 is TGTGCCAGCAGCCCGCCCCCGGGACTAGCGAGGAGGGATGAGCAGTTCTTC.

This clone was detected only once. The chain links TRBV4-1 to TRBJ2-3; possibly TRBD2 for D (5 bases). V was pared by 4 bases and J by 5 bases, with 7 bases between. CDR3 length: 12 amino acids. CDR1 is MGHRA and CDR2 is YSYEKL in the germline V gene. CDR3 amino acids: CASSLAGDTQYF. CDR3 nucleotides: TGCGCCAGCAGCCTGGCGGGAGATACGCAGTATTTT.

V usage is TRBV28 and J usage is TRBJ2-5, with 14 positions matching TRBD2. After removal of 5 bases from V and 7 bases from J, the junction contained 6 bases not matched to a gene. This CDR3 region has 15 residues. Germline-derived CDR1 and CDR2 are MDHEN and SYDVKM. CDR3 coding DNA: TGTGCCAGCAGTGAGACTAGCGGGGGGGCACGGACCCAGTACTTC. Translation gives CASSETSGGARTQYF.

V gene TRBV5-5 combines with J gene TRBJ1-1; D gene unclear. Germline CDR1 and CDR2: SGHKS and YYEKEE (reference sequence). The CDR3 covers 13 residues. The V and J ends lost 4 bases and 0 bases respectively, with 7 bases between them. CDR3 in amino acids: CASSPNLNTEAFF. CDR3 in DNA: TGTGCCAGCAGCCCAAACTTGAACACTGAAGCTTTCTTT.

The gene calls are TRBV7-8 and TRBJ1-3; 7 bases fit TRBD1. The germline CDR1 and CDR2 sequences are SGHVS and FQNEAQ. The V gene end was trimmed by 4 bases and the J gene end by 2 bases; junction bases not matched to a gene: 5. The CDR3 has 15 residues. This CDR3 is CASSSTGNAGNTIYF. The CDR3 coding sequence is TGTGCCAGCAGCTCGACAGGGAACGCTGGAAACACCATATATTTT. The full variable domain, rest sourced from reference TRBV7-8 and TRBJ1-3, is GAGVSQSPRYKVAKRGQDVALRCDPISGHVSLFWYQQALGQGPEFLTYFQNEAQLDKSGLPSDRFFAERPEGSVSTLKIQRTQQEDSAVYLCASSSTGNAGNTIYFGEGSWLTVV.

The J gene is TRBJ2-2, the V gene TRBV5-1, with D perhaps TRBD2 (5 bases). The CDR3 consists of 16 residues. The V end lost 1 base, the J end lost 0 bases, and 10 bases lay between the germline ends. The germline V gene has CDR1 SGHRS and CDR2 YFSETQ. The CDR3 region is CASSLRTGTNTGELFF. As DNA, the CDR3 is TGCGCCAGCAGCTTGCGGACCGGGACGAACACCGGGGAGCTGTTTTTT.

The chain combines TRBV5-8 with TRBJ1-3; maybe TRBD1 (5 bases). Trimming took off 3 bases at V and 3 bases at J, with 7 bases between the two ends. CDR1 and CDR2 from the germline V gene are SGHTS and YDEGEE. The CDR3 is 13 amino acids. Here the CDR3 DNA reads TGTGCCAGCAGCTGGGACTTTGGAAACACCATATATTTT. Its protein product is CASSWDFGNTIYF.

V and J are TRBV7-9 and TRBJ1-4; D unresolved. Germline-derived CDR1 and CDR2 are SEHNR and FQNEAQ (reference sequence). This CDR3 comprises 16 residues. Trimming pared 1 base from V and 0 bases from J, leaving 9 bases between. CDR3 region: CASSLGRAATNEKLFF. For the CDR3, the DNA is TGTGCCAGCAGCTTAGGGAGGGCTGCAACTAATGAAAAACTGTTTTTT. The full variable domain, with the rest looked up from reference TRBV7-9 and TRBJ1-4, is DTGVSQNPRHKITKRGQNVTFRCDPISEHNRLYWYRQTLGQGPEFLTYFQNEAQLEKSRLLSDRFSAERPKGSFSTLEIQRTEQGDSAMYLCASSLGRAATNEKLFFGSGTQLSVL.